These T cell receptor beta chains were read from a single sample in a study of cytomegalovirus exposure and HLA in healthy donors. The data were produced by immunoSEQ multiplex PCR, yet TCRdb's version contains in-frame clones alone and is incomplete. The table includes 95,000 to 150,000 clones, roughly 85% detected once. Sequenced: PBMCs. These receptors were collected from a man aged 18 to 29 in good health and CMV-seropositive. The CDR3 runs from the conserved cysteine through the conserved F or W. The D gene is left open where the match is weak. Size is omitted from some rows. Given values are once, few, many or a class for expanded clones.

clone_size: NA
d_call: TRBD1
j_call: TRBJ1-1
v_call: TRBV6-1
cdr3_nt: TGTGCCAGCAGTGATTTGGGGACAGGGGACACTGAAGCTTTCTTT
cdr3_aa: CASSDLGTGDTEAFF

clone_size: few
d_call: TRBD1
j_call: TRBJ2-7
v_call: TRBV10-1
cdr3_nt: TGCGCCAGCAGGACCGGAGAACAGGGGACATCCTACGAGCAGTACTTC
cdr3_aa: CASRTGEQGTSYEQYF

clone_size: NA
d_call: TRBD1
j_call: TRBJ1-6
v_call: TRBV5-1
cdr3_nt: TGCGCCAGCAGCTTGACACAGGGACAGGGCGGAGGATCACCCCTCCACTTT
cdr3_aa: CASSLTQGQGGGSPLHF

clone_size: NA
d_call: TRBD2
j_call: TRBJ2-5
v_call: TRBV28
cdr3_nt: TGTGCCAGCAGTTTCCCATTATTACTAGCGGGGGGAGAAGAGACCCAGTACTTC
cdr3_aa: CASSFPLLLAGGEETQYF

clone_size: NA
d_call: NA
j_call: TRBJ2-7
v_call: TRBV5-1
cdr3_nt: TGCGCCAGCAGAGAGTCTTGGGCCCTCTACGAGCAGTACTTC
cdr3_aa: CASRESWALYEQYF

clone_size: NA
d_call: NA
j_call: TRBJ2-7
v_call: TRBV6-5
cdr3_nt: TGTGCCAGCAGTTACTCCAGGGGGGCTTCGTACGAGCAGTACTTC
cdr3_aa: CASSYSRGASYEQYF

clone_size: NA
d_call: TRBD1
j_call: TRBJ1-2
v_call: TRBV27
cdr3_nt: TGTGCCAGCAGTTGGGGACAGGGCTTAGTCGATGGCTACACCTTC
cdr3_aa: CASSWGQGLVDGYTF

clone_size: NA
d_call: TRBD1
j_call: TRBJ2-7
v_call: TRBV27
cdr3_nt: TGTGCCAGCAGTTACGGGACAGGGGACTACGAGCAGTACTTC
cdr3_aa: CASSYGTGDYEQYF

clone_size: NA
d_call: TRBD1
j_call: TRBJ2-7
v_call: TRBV2
cdr3_nt: TGTGCCAGCAGTGACAGGGGGCAGTCCTACGAGCAGTACTTC
cdr3_aa: CASSDRGQSYEQYF

clone_size: NA
d_call: NA
j_call: TRBJ2-6
v_call: TRBV28
cdr3_nt: TGTGCCAGCAGTGCCCCAGGGGACTCTGGGGCCAACGTCCTGACTTTC
cdr3_aa: CASSAPGDSGANVLTF

clone_size: once
d_call: NA
j_call: TRBJ2-3
v_call: TRBV9
cdr3_nt: TGTGCCAGCAGCGCACCCGGGACTGTCGTCGACACGCAGTATTTT
cdr3_aa: CASSAPGTVVDTQYF

clone_size: NA
d_call: NA
j_call: TRBJ2-5
v_call: TRBV5-6
cdr3_nt: TGTGCCAGCAGCCCCTGGATAGCGGCTTACCAAGAGACCCAGTACTTC
cdr3_aa: CASSPWIAAYQETQYF

clone_size: NA
d_call: NA
j_call: TRBJ1-2
v_call: TRBV5-1
cdr3_nt: TGCGCCAGCAGCTTGGATGGGCCCTATGGCTACACCTTC
cdr3_aa: CASSLDGPYGYTF

clone_size: NA
d_call: NA
j_call: TRBJ2-1
v_call: TRBV2
cdr3_nt: TGTGCCAGCAGTGATGGGCAGGGAACCTACAATGAGCAGTTCTTC
cdr3_aa: CASSDGQGTYNEQFF

clone_size: few
d_call: NA
j_call: TRBJ1-5
v_call: TRBV28
cdr3_nt: TGTGCCAGCAGCCTATTCGGGACAAATCAGCCCCAGCATTTT
cdr3_aa: CASSLFGTNQPQHF

clone_size: NA
d_call: TRBD2
j_call: TRBJ2-2
v_call: TRBV7-3
cdr3_nt: TGTGCCAGCAGTTTGACTAGCGGGGGTAACACCGGGGAGCTGTTTTTT
cdr3_aa: CASSLTSGGNTGELFF

clone_size: NA
d_call: NA
j_call: TRBJ2-7
v_call: TRBV4-1
cdr3_nt: TGCGCCAGCAGCCCTTCCTCAATGCGGGGGCCGCCCTACGAGCAGTACTTC
cdr3_aa: CASSPSSMRGPPYEQYF

clone_size: NA
d_call: TRBD1
j_call: TRBJ1-1
v_call: TRBV15
cdr3_nt: TGTGCCACCAGCGCAAGACAGGGGTTGAACACTGAAGCTTTCTTT
cdr3_aa: CATSARQGLNTEAFF

clone_size: NA
d_call: NA
j_call: TRBJ1-1
v_call: TRBV5-4
cdr3_nt: TGTGCCAGCAGCCCTGCAGGGGCATCCCCTCCCACTGAAGCTTTCTTT
cdr3_aa: CASSPAGASPPTEAFF

clone_size: NA
d_call: NA
j_call: TRBJ2-2
v_call: TRBV4-1
cdr3_nt: TGCGCCAGCAGCCAAGTCGGGTGGGAGCTGTTTTTT
cdr3_aa: CASSQVGWELFF

clone_size: once
d_call: NA
j_call: TRBJ2-3
v_call: TRBV6-1
cdr3_nt: TGTGCCGGCATGAGGAGGGACGCGGATACGCAGTATTTT
cdr3_aa: CAGMRRDADTQYF

clone_size: NA
d_call: NA
j_call: TRBJ1-2
v_call: TRBV19
cdr3_nt: TGTGCCACCGAGCGGGGGGAAGGCTACACCTTC
cdr3_aa: CATERGEGYTF

clone_size: NA
d_call: TRBD1
j_call: TRBJ1-1
v_call: TRBV13
cdr3_nt: TGTGCCAGCAGCTACGGGACAGGGAGGGCCACTGAAGCTTTCTTT
cdr3_aa: CASSYGTGRATEAFF

clone_size: few
d_call: TRBD1
j_call: TRBJ1-2
v_call: TRBV11-1
cdr3_nt: TGTGCCAGCAGCCCTACGACAGGGGGAGCGGATGGCTACACCTTC
cdr3_aa: CASSPTTGGADGYTF

clone_size: NA
d_call: TRBD1
j_call: TRBJ2-5
v_call: TRBV7-3
cdr3_nt: TGTGCCAGCAGCTTAACGGACAGGGATGAGACCCAGTACTTC
cdr3_aa: CASSLTDRDETQYF

clone_size: few
d_call: NA
j_call: TRBJ2-1
v_call: TRBV5-1
cdr3_nt: TGCGCCAGCAGCTTGGCAAGGGGTGTAGATGAGCAGTTCTTC
cdr3_aa: CASSLARGVDEQFF

clone_size: NA
d_call: NA
j_call: TRBJ2-4
v_call: TRBV28
cdr3_nt: TGTGCCAGCATCCCCTCGGGAGTAGGAAACATTCAGTACTTC
cdr3_aa: CASIPSGVGNIQYF

clone_size: NA
d_call: NA
j_call: TRBJ2-6
v_call: TRBV30
cdr3_nt: TGTGCCTGGAGTGTTGGCCTCGGGGGGCTTGGGGCCAACGTCCTGACTTTC
cdr3_aa: CAWSVGLGGLGANVLTF

clone_size: NA
d_call: NA
j_call: TRBJ2-5
v_call: TRBV11-2
cdr3_nt: TGTGCCAGCAGCTTCCTGGGGAGCCAAGAGACCCAGTACTTC
cdr3_aa: CASSFLGSQETQYF

clone_size: NA
d_call: NA
j_call: TRBJ2-7
v_call: TRBV25-1
cdr3_nt: TGTGCCAGCAGCCAGGGGTACGAGCAGTACTTC
cdr3_aa: CASSQGYEQYF

clone_size: NA
d_call: TRBD1
j_call: TRBJ2-1
v_call: TRBV7-9
cdr3_nt: TGTGCCAGCAGACTGGGACAGGCGAGCTCCTACAATGAGCAGTTCTTC
cdr3_aa: CASRLGQASSYNEQFF

clone_size: NA
d_call: NA
j_call: TRBJ1-6
v_call: TRBV15
cdr3_nt: TGTGCCACCAGCAGAGATGGGCCGACCTATAATTCACCCCTCCACTTT
cdr3_aa: CATSRDGPTYNSPLHF

clone_size: NA
d_call: TRBD2
j_call: TRBJ2-5
v_call: TRBV5-1
cdr3_nt: TGCGCCAGCAGCTTGGGACTAGCGGGGCCCCAAGAGACCCAGTACTTC
cdr3_aa: CASSLGLAGPQETQYF

clone_size: NA
d_call: NA
j_call: TRBJ1-1
v_call: TRBV19
cdr3_nt: TGTGCCAGTACTCTAGAGGGGGGTGAAGCTTTCTTT
cdr3_aa: CASTLEGGEAFF